The rows below give T cell receptor beta chains drawn from one sample of a study of patients and donors after allogeneic stem cell transplantation. Using its own MiXCR run on the RT-PCR reads, TCRdb lists one record per CDR3 protein. The sample holds some 960,000 distinct CDR3 sequences, about a sixth seen once. Input material: blood, either unsorted or a sorted T cell fraction (not recorded which). These receptor sequences come from a human donor who was either an allogeneic HSCT recipient or a stem cell or donor lymphocyte infusion donor (not recorded which). It is not recorded whose cells these are; they may come from a transplant donor. The CDR3 runs from the conserved cysteine through the conserved F or W. The D gene is left open where the match is weak. Rows give clone size only sometimes, using once, few, many, or a class for an expanded clone.

v_gene: TRBV6-2/TRBV6-3; j_gene: TRBJ2-3; abundance: few; d_gene: TRBD2; CDR3aa: CASSYSFLAGDHKHTDTQYF; CDR3nt: TGTGCCAGCAGTTACTCATTCCTAGCGGGGGACCACAAACACACAGATACGCAGTATTTT
v_gene: TRBV20-1; j_gene: TRBJ2-7; abundance: NA; d_gene: NA; CDR3aa: CSVSGPNSYEQYF; CDR3nt: TGCAGTGTCTCGGGACCTAACTCCTACGAGCAGTACTTC
v_gene: TRBV29-1; j_gene: TRBJ2-7; abundance: NA; d_gene: TRBD2; CDR3aa: CSVSVSSGSSKQDF; CDR3nt: TGCAGCGTTTCGGTCTCTAGCGGGAGCTCGAAGCAGGACTTC
v_gene: TRBV12-3/TRBV12-4; j_gene: TRBJ2-7; abundance: few; d_gene: NA; CDR3aa: CASSLSAQGGYEQYF; CDR3nt: TGTGCCAGCAGTTTATCTGCCCAGGGAGGTTACGAGCAGTACTTC
v_gene: TRBV6-2/TRBV6-3; j_gene: TRBJ1-1; abundance: NA; d_gene: NA; CDR3aa: CASSRGVRLSPEAFF; CDR3nt: TGTGCCAGCAGTAGAGGGGTGAGGTTGAGTCCTGAAGCTTTCTTT
v_gene: TRBV20-1; j_gene: TRBJ2-7; abundance: many; d_gene: NA; CDR3aa: CSASWGELPYEQYF; CDR3nt: TGCAGTGCTAGCTGGGGGGAACTGCCCTACGAGCAGTACTTC
v_gene: TRBV7-8; j_gene: TRBJ1-1; abundance: few; d_gene: TRBD1; CDR3aa: CASSTPDRVNTEAFF; CDR3nt: TGTGCCAGCAGCACCCCCGACAGGGTGAACACTGAAGCTTTCTTT
v_gene: TRBV15; j_gene: TRBJ2-3; abundance: many; d_gene: NA; CDR3aa: CATSRDHRSTDTQYF; CDR3nt: TGTGCCACCAGCAGAGATCACAGGAGCACAGATACGCAGTATTTT
v_gene: TRBV18; j_gene: TRBJ2-7; abundance: many; d_gene: NA; CDR3aa: CASSPPVSYEQYF; CDR3nt: TGTGCCAGCTCACCACCAGTTAGCTACGAGCAGTACTTC
v_gene: TRBV10-3; j_gene: TRBJ2-1; abundance: NA; d_gene: NA; CDR3aa: CAISDQRRSYNEQFF; CDR3nt: TGTGCCATCAGTGATCAGCGCCGATCCTACAATGAGCAGTTCTTC
v_gene: TRBV12-5; j_gene: TRBJ2-2; abundance: NA; d_gene: NA; CDR3aa: CASGFTGQGTGELFF; CDR3nt: TGTGCTAGTGGTTTCACGGGGCAAGGCACCGGGGAGCTGTTTTTT
v_gene: TRBV6-2/TRBV6-3; j_gene: TRBJ1-5; abundance: NA; d_gene: NA; CDR3aa: CASSKSTSTPIGHQPQHF; CDR3nt: TGTGCCAGCAGCAAAAGCACTTCGACACCCATAGGCCATCAGCCCCAGCATTTT
v_gene: TRBV3-1; j_gene: TRBJ2-3; abundance: NA; d_gene: NA; CDR3aa: CASSAILPGGTDTQYF; CDR3nt: TGTGCCAGCAGCGCAATACTCCCGGGTGGCACAGATACGCAGTATTTT
v_gene: TRBV6-5; j_gene: TRBJ2-5; abundance: NA; d_gene: NA; CDR3aa: CASTGVETQYF; CDR3nt: TGTGCCAGCACCGGGGTTGAGACCCAGTACTTC
v_gene: TRBV12-3/TRBV12-4; j_gene: TRBJ1-1; abundance: NA; d_gene: NA; CDR3aa: CASTNTRGNTEAFF; CDR3nt: TGTGCCAGCACCAATACCAGGGGGAACACTGAAGCTTTCTTT
v_gene: TRBV24-1; j_gene: TRBJ2-1; abundance: few; d_gene: NA; CDR3aa: CATSRDPYNEQFF; CDR3nt: TGTGCCACCAGTAGGGATCCCTACAATGAGCAGTTCTTC
v_gene: TRBV6-1; j_gene: TRBJ1-2; abundance: few; d_gene: TRBD1; CDR3aa: CASSVGQGGAYGYTF; CDR3nt: TGTGCCAGCAGTGTCGGACAGGGGGGCGCCTATGGCTACACCTTC
v_gene: TRBV27; j_gene: TRBJ2-2; abundance: few; d_gene: NA; CDR3aa: CASSYWNTGELFF; CDR3nt: TGTGCCAGCAGTTATTGGAACACCGGGGAGCTGTTTTTT
v_gene: TRBV30; j_gene: TRBJ1-1; abundance: NA; d_gene: NA; CDR3aa: CAWRSRPGVEAFF; CDR3nt: TGTGCCTGGAGAAGCAGGCCTGGGGTGGAAGCTTTCTTT
v_gene: TRBV20-1; j_gene: TRBJ1-2; abundance: NA; d_gene: NA; CDR3aa: CSARGSSRNYGYTF; CDR3nt: TGCAGTGCTAGAGGTAGCTCGCGTAACTATGGCTACACCTTC
v_gene: TRBV20-1; j_gene: TRBJ2-3; abundance: NA; d_gene: TRBD2; CDR3aa: CSAITGTSGTDTQYF; CDR3nt: TGCAGTGCTATCACCGGGACTAGCGGCACAGATACGCAGTATTTT
v_gene: TRBV7-8; j_gene: TRBJ2-5; abundance: few; d_gene: NA; CDR3aa: CASSSGQAGWTQYF; CDR3nt: TGTGCCAGCAGCTCCGGACAGGCGGGGTGGACCCAGTACTTC